The clone carrying this T cell receptor (beta chain) was observed a handful of times. This CDR3 spans 11 amino acids. With 10 bases removed from V and 7 bases from J, the gap between germline ends came to 14 bases. CDR1 and CDR2 from the germline V gene are MNHNY and SVGAGI (reference sequence). This sample was included in a study of Graves' ophthalmopathy and Graves' hyperthyroidism. Amplification of the TCR beta CDR3 regions used RNA transcripts (as template). A first-round RT-PCR used HTBI primers, followed by a second-round multiplex PCR. From the multiplex PCR reads, TCRdb called clonotypes with MiXCR, one entry per CDR3 protein. The sample contains about 740,000 distinct CDR3 sequences, approximately 40% of which appear only once.

The source of this sequence is an adult man with Graves' ophthalmopathy. The sample was peripheral blood. This chain links TRBV6-6 with TRBJ2-7; D possibly corresponds to TRBD1 (5 bases). The CDR3 loop is CATRAGWEQYF. CDR3 nucleotides: TGTGCCACCAGGGCAGGGTGGGAGCAGTACTTC.